These 29 T cell receptor beta chains were all obtained from the same sample, sequenced in a study of cytomegalovirus exposure and HLA in healthy donors. Some clones are missing from TCRdb's copy, which holds only in-frame ones; the method was immunoSEQ multiplex PCR. In the table there are approximately 280,000 clones, approximately 86% of which are singletons. Sequenced input: PBMCs. The receptors stem from a woman younger than 35 in good health and CMV-seronegative.

V usage is TRBV28 and J usage is TRBJ1-2; no clear D. The V end was cut by 2 bases, the J end by 7 bases, with 8 bases between. The germline gives CDR1 MDHEN, CDR2 SYDVKM. The CDR3 sequence is 12 residues long. Written as DNA, the CDR3 is TGTGCCAGCAGTTTAAGGGAGACTGGCTACACCTTC. Amino acids: CASSLRETGYTF.

V and J are TRBV4-3 and TRBJ2-7; 11 bases are a match to TRBD1. This CDR3 spans 18 amino acids. From germline, CDR1 is LGHNA and CDR2 YSLEER. V gave up 0 bases and J gave up 1 base; unmatched junction bases: 8. The CDR3, as DNA: TGCGCCAGCAGCCAAGACGACACCGGGACAGGGGGTTCCTACGAGCAGTACTTC. Protein product: CASSQDDTGTGGSYEQYF.

The genes are TRBV18 and TRBJ2-3; D may be TRBD2 (5 bases). The germline V gene has CDR1 KGHSH and CDR2 LQKENI. The CDR3 contains 16 residues. Trimming removed 2 bases at V and 1 base at J, with 13 bases between. The CDR3, as DNA: TGTGCCAGCTCACCAAGGGCAGGACTTCGCACAGATACGCAGTATTTT. As protein: CASSPRAGLRTDTQYF. Using reference TRBV18 and TRBJ2-3 for the parts outside the CDR3, the full variable domain is NAGVMQNPRHLVRRRGQEARLRCSPMKGHSHVYWYRQLPEEGLKFMVYLQKENIIDESGMPKERFSAEFPKEGPSILRIQQVVRGDSAAYFCASSPRAGLRTDTQYFGPGTRLTVL.

This chain links TRBV27 with TRBJ1-1, with 8 bases aligning to TRBD1. This CDR3 contains 16 residues. The germline V gene encodes CDR1 MNHEY and CDR2 SMNVEV (reference sequence). Germline trimming cut 1 base from V and 1 base from J; bases unmatched to any gene: 5. The CDR3 nucleotides are TGTGCCAGCAGTTTATGGGCAGGGGGCCGGAACACTGAAGCTTTCTTT. Translation: CASSLWAGGRNTEAFF.

V is TRBV4-3 and J is TRBJ2-4; 7 bases map to TRBD2. Germline V lookup: CDR1 LGHNA, CDR2 YSLEER. V gave up 1 base and J gave up 2 bases; unmatched junction bases: 11. The CDR3 contains 18 residues. In nucleotides, the CDR3 is TGCGCCAGCAGCCAAGTATCCCCCCGGGGGGTGACCAAAAACATTCAGTACTTC. Amino acid sequence: CASSQVSPRGVTKNIQYF.

This chain connects TRBV11-2 to TRBJ2-1; 10 bases are shared with TRBD2. V trimming: 7 bases; J trimming: 10 bases; junction bases outside the gene matches: 10. The CDR3 totals 14 residues. Germline CDR1 SGHAT, CDR2 FQNNGV. Here the CDR3 reads CASTSGGWKGEQFF. As DNA, the CDR3 is TGTGCCAGCACTAGCGGGGGTTGGAAAGGGGAGCAGTTCTTC.

The chain couples TRBV30 to TRBJ1-6; D might be TRBD1 (6 bases). Germline V gene sequence: CDR1 GTSNPN, CDR2 SVGIG (reference sequence). The V end lost 2 bases, the J end lost 7 bases, and 18 bases lay between the germline ends. The CDR3 spans 16 residues. The CDR3 sequence: CAWSPLQQGPNSPLHF. CDR3 nucleotide sequence: TGTGCCTGGAGTCCCCTCCAACAGGGTCCAAATTCACCCCTCCACTTT.

This rearrangement joins TRBV5-6 to TRBJ1-2, with 12 bases aligning to TRBD1. Germline loops: CDR1 SGHDT, CDR2 YYEEEE. Trimming cost V 3 bases and J 3 bases; bases outside gene matches: 6. CDR3 length: 16 amino acids. The CDR3 loop reads CASSSGTGGVDYGYTF. As DNA, the CDR3 is TGTGCCAGCAGCTCCGGGACAGGGGGCGTAGACTATGGCTACACCTTC.

V usage is TRBV5-1 and J usage is TRBJ2-5; D ambiguous. CDR3 length: 14 residues. Per the germline V gene, CDR1 is SGHRS and CDR2 is YFSETQ. V was cut by 0 bases and J by 4 bases, with 10 bases left in between. Written as DNA, the CDR3 is TGCGCCAGCAGCTTGGCCCCAGGTACAGAGACCCAGTACTTC. It encodes CASSLAPGTETQYF.

The CDR3 DNA reads as TGTGCCAGCAGTTATGGGGACAGATCCGAGCAGTACTTC. Translating it yields CASSYGDRSEQYF. The rearrangement joins TRBV6-5 to TRBJ2-7, with TRBD1 matching over 7 bases. Per the germline V gene, CDR1 is MNHEY and CDR2 is SVGAGI. The CDR3 contains 13 residues. V was clipped by 3 bases and J by 6 bases; unmatched bases: 5.

The genes are TRBV27 and TRBJ1-2; D remains ambiguous. There are 13 residues in the CDR3. Germline-derived CDR1 and CDR2 are MNHEY and SMNVEV (reference sequence). The V gene lost 6 bases and the J gene lost 5 bases, with 13 bases spanning the gap. This chain's CDR3 is CASSPGLGYGYTF. The CDR3, as DNA: TGTGCCAGCAGCCCAGGATTAGGATATGGCTACACCTTC.

V is TRBV11-3 and J is TRBJ2-7; tentative D call: TRBD1 (6 bases). This CDR3 comprises 15 residues. The V end lost 2 bases, the J end lost 3 bases, and 14 bases lay between the germline ends. The germline V gene encodes CDR1 SGHNT and CDR2 YENEEA. The CDR3 DNA reads as TGTGCCAGCAGCTTACGACCCACAGGGCGCTACGAGCAGTACTTC. Its translation: CASSLRPTGRYEQYF.

The chain links TRBV4-3 to TRBJ1-1, with a possible D match to TRBD1 (6 bases). Germline loops: CDR1 LGHNA, CDR2 YSLEER. The V end lost 0 bases, the J end lost 4 bases, and 6 bases lay between the germline ends. The length of the CDR3 is 13 residues. DNA of the CDR3: TGCGCCAGCAGCCAAGACAGGGGCACTGAAGCTTTCTTT. Protein: CASSQDRGTEAFF.

The rearrangement uses TRBV28 and TRBJ2-5, with 13 bases identical to TRBD2. CDR3 length: 16 residues. The V and J ends lost 5 bases and 2 bases, in that order; junction bases with no gene match: 5. Germline CDR1 is MDHEN and CDR2 is SYDVKM. DNA of the CDR3: TGTGCCAGCAGTCTCCAGACTAGCGGGGGGCAAGAGACCCAGTACTTC. Translation: CASSLQTSGGQETQYF.

This chain connects TRBV11-2 to TRBJ2-3, with TRBD1 identical over 8 bases. Germline trimming cut 5 bases from V and 5 bases from J; bases unmatched to any gene: 12. Per the germline V gene, CDR1 is SGHAT and CDR2 is FQNNGV. This CDR3 has 16 amino acids. The CDR3 DNA sequence: TGTGCCAGCAGCCCCCGGACAGGGAAATACGAAGATACGCAGTATTTT. Translation gives CASSPRTGKYEDTQYF.

The chain carries TRBV7-8 and TRBJ1-6, with no clear D. CDR1 and CDR2 from the germline V gene are SGHVS and FQNEAQ. Trimming cost V 2 bases and J 2 bases, with 16 bases left between them. This CDR3 region has 18 residues. This chain's CDR3 is CASSLLGRHSPYNSPLHF. The CDR3 DNA reads TGTGCCAGCAGCTTATTGGGCAGACACTCACCCTATAATTCACCCCTCCACTTT.

The chain has TRBV6-5 and TRBJ2-3, with 8 bases lining up with TRBD2. This CDR3 contains 16 residues. V was clipped by 1 base and J by 6 bases; unmatched bases: 9. Germline assignment: CDR1 MNHEY and CDR2 SVGAGI. The CDR3 sequence: CASSYLDSGITDTQYF. The CDR3 region has the DNA TGTGCCAGCAGTTACTTAGATAGCGGGATAACCGATACGCAGTATTTT.

The genes are TRBV30 and TRBJ1-1, with TRBD1 as a possible D gene (6 bases). The CDR3 loop spans 13 amino acids. Deletions cut 0 bases from V and 5 bases from J, with 10 bases between. CDR1 is GTSNPN, CDR2 SVGIG, per germline (reference sequence). CDR3 DNA: TGTGCCTGGAGTGTACTTCAGGGGACTGAAGCTTTCTTT. It is translated as CAWSVLQGTEAFF.

The chain has TRBV7-7 and TRBJ2-2; D is ambiguous. V lost 2 bases to trimming and J lost 6 bases, with 7 bases between them. This CDR3 is 13 amino acids long. CDR1 SSHAT and CDR2 FNYEAQ come from the germline V gene (reference sequence). This chain's CDR3 is CASSLTLAGELFF. The CDR3 DNA reads TGTGCCAGCAGCTTAACCTTAGCCGGGGAGCTGTTTTTT.

This sequence joins TRBV12-5 and TRBJ2-1; D remains unclear. V dropped 7 bases and J dropped 4 bases, with 11 bases sitting between them. CDR1 is LGHNT, CDR2 FRNRAP, per germline. The length of the CDR3 is 13 residues. Written as DNA, the CDR3 is TGTGCTAGTGCCGTAACTGTTTACAATGAGCAGTTCTTC. Translating gives CASAVTVYNEQFF.

This clone came up a few times. In the same sample, other DNA sequences code for this CDR3. CDR3 sequence (DNA): TGTGCCAGCAGTGATACAGGCTATGGCTACACCTTC. This sequence encodes CASSDTGYGYTF. This chain uses TRBV6-1 with TRBJ1-2; possibly TRBD1 for D (5 bases). Germline V gene lookup returns CDR1 MNHNS and CDR2 SASEGT. Trimming removed 3 bases at V and 4 bases at J, with 6 bases between. CDR3 size: 12 residues.

A few counts support this clone. J is TRBJ2-7 and V is TRBV5-6; a possible D gene is TRBD2 (6 bases). V dropped 5 bases and J dropped 6 bases, with 18 bases sitting between them. The CDR3 is 14 amino acids. Per germline, CDR1 SGHDT and CDR2 YYEEEE. CDR3 residues: CASRGGYWGAEQYF. The DNA for the CDR3 is TGTGCCAGCAGGGGGGGATACTGGGGAGCCGAGCAGTACTTC.

The rearrangement links TRBV28 to TRBJ2-6, with no clear D. Looked up from germline, CDR1 is MDHEN and CDR2 is SYDVKM. V was clipped by 8 bases and J by 2 bases, with 4 bases between them. The CDR3 length is 12 residues. CDR3 nucleotide sequence: TGTGCCAGCCTAGCTGGGGCCAACGTCCTGACTTTC. As protein: CASLAGANVLTF.

This clone came up a few times. This rearrangement joins TRBV5-1 to TRBJ2-3; tentatively, D is TRBD1 (6 bases). CDR1 is SGHRS, CDR2 YFSETQ, per germline. The V end lost 0 bases, the J end lost 2 bases, and 10 bases lay between the germline ends. The CDR3 length is 15 residues. The CDR3 DNA reads TGCGCCAGCAGCTTGGTGGCAGGGGCCACAGATACGCAGTATTTT. As protein: CASSLVAGATDTQYF.

The chain links TRBV6-6 to TRBJ1-5; 8 bases line up with TRBD1. The germline gives CDR1 MNHNY, CDR2 SVGAGI (reference sequence). This CDR3 spans 15 amino acids. With 6 bases clipped from V and 6 bases from J, the junction kept 10 bases outside the gene matches. CDR3 in DNA: TGTGCCAGCAGCCTAGGACAGGGTTCGGGTCAGCCCCAGCATTTT. Translation: CASSLGQGSGQPQHF.

This chain links TRBV5-6 with TRBJ1-2, with 9 bases matching TRBD1. Unmatched junction bases numbered 11, after V lost 4 bases and J lost 1 base. This CDR3 is built from 17 residues. The germline V gene encodes CDR1 SGHDT and CDR2 YYEEEE. The chain's CDR3 is CASSPPDRGKINYGYTF. In DNA, the CDR3 is TGTGCCAGCAGCCCCCCCGACAGGGGGAAAATTAACTATGGCTACACCTTC.

This chain connects TRBV27 to TRBJ2-2; 9 nucleotides match TRBD1. V shed 2 bases and J 4 bases; nucleotides not matched to a gene: 11. The CDR3 covers 18 residues. Germline V lookup: CDR1 MNHEY, CDR2 SMNVEV (reference sequence). The CDR3 DNA reads as TGTGCCAGCAGTTTAAGGGGACAGGGTAGGGTGAGCACCGGGGAGCTGTTTTTT. Translating it yields CASSLRGQGRVSTGELFF.

The chain employs TRBV7-2 and TRBJ2-7; 9 nucleotides align to TRBD1. The germline CDR1 and CDR2 sequences are SGHTA and FQGNSA. The V gene end was trimmed by 4 bases and the J gene end by 2 bases; junction bases not matched to a gene: 6. The CDR3 consists of 15 residues. CDR3 in DNA: TGTGCCAGCAGCTATACCGGGACAGGGCCCTACGAGCAGTACTTC. This encodes CASSYTGTGPYEQYF.

The gene calls are TRBV19 and TRBJ2-7, with 11 bases matching TRBD2. Germline CDR1 reads LNHDA; CDR2 reads SQIVND (reference sequence). After removal of 8 bases from V and 0 bases from J, the junction contained 3 bases not matched to a gene. The CDR3 totals 14 residues. Written as DNA, the CDR3 is TGTGCCAGTGGCACTAGCGGGAGCTCCTACGAGCAGTACTTC. It is translated as CASGTSGSSYEQYF. The variable domain in full, completed from reference TRBV19 and TRBJ2-7, reads DGGITQSPKYLFRKEGQNVTLSCEQNLNHDAMYWYRQDPGQGLRLIYYSQIVNDFQKGDIAEGYSVSREKKESFPLTVTSAQKNPTAFYLCASGTSGSSYEQYFGPGTRLTVT.